This TCR beta chain was sequenced for a study of control samples from healthy donors and cancer patients. The ends were cut back, 2 bases at V and 6 bases at J, with 14 bases in the middle. The CDR3 runs 15 residues. CDR1 is SGHRS and CDR2 is YFSETQ in the germline V gene. The method was immunoSEQ multiplex PCR; TCRdb's version includes in-frame clones alone and lacks a portion of them. This sample has over 150,000 clones; more than 85% occur once, and the top ten carry 2% to 2.5%. The gene calls are TRBV5-1 and TRBJ2-2; D possibly matches TRBD1 or TRBD2 (5 bases each). The sample was blood. The clonotype originates from a woman aged 40 to 49 in good health. The CDR3 nucleotides read TGCGCCAGCAGCTTTGCCGGGACGCCGGCCGGGGAGCTGTTTTTT. Amino acid sequence: CASSFAGTPAGELFF.